This TCR beta chain was found in a study of identical twins. Healthy Caucasian donors formed the entire cohort. This CDR3 comprises 16 residues. Germline V gene data show CDR1 as SGHRS and CDR2 as YFSETQ. Trimming at V came to 4 bases and at J to 5 bases, leaving 10 bases not matched to a gene. This clonotype was observed a handful of times. What it recognizes is unknown. Study-level results: Fewer insertions characterized abundant cord blood beta clonotypes, whereas memory repertoires showed none.

TCRdb re-called the 5' RACE reads through MiXCR, storing one row per CDR3 protein. The table lists approximately 490,000 distinct CDR3 sequences, about 20% of them singletons. The same specimen was also included in a second study, on yellow fever vaccine responses in identical twins.

The J gene is TRBJ2-3, the V gene TRBV5-1; 10 bases agree with TRBD2. The TCR was taken from a woman aged 18-29 years in good health. Source material: CD4+ T cells sorted from blood. The CDR3 bases are TGCGCCAGCAGCCTCGGGACTAGCGTGGGCATAGATACGCAGTATTTT. Amino acid sequence: CASSLGTSVGIDTQYF. The full variable domain, its missing parts supplied by reference TRBV5-1 and TRBJ2-3, is KAGVTQTPRYLIKTRGQQVTLSCSPISGHRSVSWYQQTPGQGLQFLFEYFSETQRNKGNFPGRFSGRQFSNSRSEMNVSTLELGDSALYLCASSLGTSVGIDTQYFGPGTRLTVL.